These 3 T cell receptor beta chains came from one sample sequenced in a study of blood T cell repertoires in COVID-19. Method: immunoSEQ multiplex PCR; TCRdb's copy keeps in-frame clones and lacks some. The sample lists around 200,000 clones; roughly four fifths were seen once. Source material: peripheral blood. The receptors shown here come from a man aged 45 to 65 who had recovered from COVID-19.

CDR3 region: CATMPRGHSYEQYF. The DNA for the CDR3 is TGTGCCACTATGCCCAGGGGCCACTCCTACGAGCAGTACTTC. This chain connects TRBV6-5 to TRBJ2-7, with D possibly matching TRBD1 (6 bases). The CDR3 consists of 14 residues. In germline, CDR1 is MNHEY, CDR2 SVGAGI. Deletions cut 10 bases from V and 0 bases from J, with 16 bases between.

V usage is TRBV28 and J usage is TRBJ2-2; D remains ambiguous. The CDR3 is 14 residues long. Germline CDR1 and CDR2: MDHEN and SYDVKM. V was shortened by 3 bases and J by 8 bases, with 13 bases between the two germline ends. The CDR3 region is CASSFILSLGELFF. The CDR3 region has the DNA TGTGCCAGCAGTTTTATCCTTAGCTTGGGGGAGCTGTTTTTT. The complete variable domain, with remaining parts taken from reference TRBV28 and TRBJ2-2, reads DVKVTQSSRYLVKRTGEKVFLECVQDMDHENMFWYRQDPGLGLRLIYFSYDVKMKEKGDIPEGYSVSREKKERFSLILESASTNQTSMYLCASSFILSLGELFFGEGSRLTVL.

This clone came up once. The rearrangement joins TRBV5-1 to TRBJ2-7; TRBD1 matches 7 bases. The ends lost 3 bases at V and 3 bases at J; junction bases unmatched: 6. Per the germline V gene, CDR1 is SGHRS and CDR2 is YFSETQ. This CDR3 region has 14 residues. For the CDR3, the DNA is TGCGCCAGCAGCTCACGACAGGGTAACTACGAGCAGTACTTC. Translated, it gives CASSSRQGNYEQYF. Together with reference TRBV5-1 and TRBJ2-7, the CDR3 gives the full variable domain: KAGVTQTPRYLIKTRGQQVTLSCSPISGHRSVSWYQQTPGQGLQFLFEYFSETQRNKGNFPGRFSGRQFSNSRSEMNVSTLELGDSALYLCASSSRQGNYEQYFGPGTRLTVT.